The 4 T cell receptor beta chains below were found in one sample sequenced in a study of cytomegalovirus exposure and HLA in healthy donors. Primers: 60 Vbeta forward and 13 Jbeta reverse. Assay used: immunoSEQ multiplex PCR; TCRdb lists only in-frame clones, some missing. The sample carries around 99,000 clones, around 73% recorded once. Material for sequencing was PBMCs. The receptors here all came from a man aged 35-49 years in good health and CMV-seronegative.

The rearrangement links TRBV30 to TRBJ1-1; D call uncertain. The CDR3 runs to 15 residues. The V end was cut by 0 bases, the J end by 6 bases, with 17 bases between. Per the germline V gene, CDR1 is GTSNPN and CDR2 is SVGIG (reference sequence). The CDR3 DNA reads TGTGCCTGGAGTGTACACCCGGGTATGATAGCTGAAGCTTTCTTT. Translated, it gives CAWSVHPGMIAEAFF.

The CDR3 DNA reads TGTGCCAGCAGCTTGGACAGGGGCGATAAAGCTTTCTTT. Translated: CASSLDRGDKAFF. The V and J genes are TRBV5-8 and TRBJ1-1; 7 bases map to TRBD1. J lost 9 bases, V lost 0 bases, and 5 bases had no gene match. The germline gives CDR1 SGHTS, CDR2 YDEGEE. The CDR3 has 13 residues.

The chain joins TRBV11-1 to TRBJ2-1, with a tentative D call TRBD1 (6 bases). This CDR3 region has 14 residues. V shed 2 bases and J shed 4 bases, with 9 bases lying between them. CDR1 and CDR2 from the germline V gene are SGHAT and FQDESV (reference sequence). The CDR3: CASSLRDKYNEQFF. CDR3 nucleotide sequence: TGTGCCAGCAGCTTAAGGGACAAATACAATGAGCAGTTCTTC.

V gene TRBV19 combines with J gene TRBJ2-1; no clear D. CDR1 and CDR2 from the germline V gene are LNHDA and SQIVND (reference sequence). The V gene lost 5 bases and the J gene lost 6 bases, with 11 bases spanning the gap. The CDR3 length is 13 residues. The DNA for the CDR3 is TGTGCCAGTAGTGGCCTCTCCCTCAATGAGCAGTTCTTC. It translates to CASSGLSLNEQFF.